Sequencing of this T cell receptor (beta chain) was carried out in a study of beta chain features in type 1 diabetes. Study findings and constraints: Across all four CD4+ subsets, people with type 1 diabetes showed modestly shorter TCRB CDR3s.

Sequencing targeted expressed TCRB transcripts, as all isolated RNA had been reverse transcribed. The protocol was immunoSEQ multiplex PCR, while the TCRdb copy is restricted to in-frame clones and leaves out a portion. The data show about 700,000 clones, around 15% seen once. This clone was counted only a few times. Its target is not known. Per the germline V gene, CDR1 is MNHEY and CDR2 is SMNVEV (reference sequence). V lost 3 bases, J lost 2 bases, and 5 bases stayed unmatched. The CDR3 runs 17 residues. Based on CD45RO/CCR7/CD25/CD127/CD95/CD27, CD4+ regulatory, stem cell-like memory, naive and central memory cells were sorted.

The chain carries TRBV27 and TRBJ2-5, with 14 bases that match TRBD2. What was sequenced was naive CD4+ T cells from blood. The receptor's source is a man aged 18 to 30 with type 1 diabetes. The CDR3 DNA is TGTGCCAGCAGTTTGAGGACTAGCGGGGGGATTCAAGAGACCCAGTACTTC. This codes for CASSLRTSGGIQETQYF.